What follows describes a single TCR beta chain. Treatment defined: some 19 received Ad26.COV2.S at low or high dose, single or two shots; roughly five received placebo; per-sample allocation not given. Samples were taken on day 63 after the first vaccine or placebo injection. The data originate from a study of Ad26.COV2.S vaccination and SARS-CoV-2 variants. TCRdb's copy holds only in-frame clones and misses some; the assay was immunoSEQ multiplex PCR. The profile shows about 280,000 clones, around 87% of them singletons. The input for sequencing was peripheral blood, taken in a trial of Ad26.COV2.S vaccine versus placebo. This sequence was found in a person between 18 and 65 years old who received the Ad26.COV2.S COVID-19 vaccine or a placebo.

The CDR3 DNA reads TGCGCCAGCAGTGAGGGGCAGTCTAATCAGCCCCAGCATTTT. Its translation is CASSEGQSNQPQHF. This rearrangement joins TRBV10-2 to TRBJ1-5; D unclear. Looked up from germline, CDR1 is WSHSY and CDR2 is SAAADI. V gave up 2 bases and J gave up 4 bases, with 9 bases separating them. The CDR3 consists of 14 residues.